This T cell receptor beta chain came from a study of cytomegalovirus exposure and HLA in healthy donors. Broader study findings: In vitro checks showed that a few CMV-associated chains really do target CMV antigens.

Healthy bone marrow donors made up the cohort. In the PCR, 60 Vbeta and 13 Jbeta primers were used. Only in-frame clones appear in the TCRdb table, and some are missing; sequencing was by immunoSEQ multiplex PCR. The sample has under 150,000 clones, around 77% seen once. Per the germline V gene, CDR1 is GTSNPN and CDR2 is SVGIG (reference sequence). V was pared by 5 bases and J by 6 bases, with 17 bases between. This CDR3 comprises 14 residues. The table lists this clone with a few counts. Its antigen remains unidentified. This clonotype was obtained from a man aged 30-40 years in good health and CMV-seronegative. The gene calls are TRBV30 and TRBJ1-5; tentative D call: TRBD1 (5 bases). The material sequenced was PBMCs. CDR3 residues: CAWHDGGFGQPQHF. For the CDR3, the DNA is TGTGCCTGGCACGACGGGGGGTTCGGTCAGCCCCAGCATTTT.